This T cell receptor beta chain emerged from a study of cytomegalovirus exposure and HLA in healthy donors (dated by TCRdb to 2016 to 2017). Some background on the complete study: An earlier analysis of several hundred of the donors reported more than 250 Gb of sequence data and around 110 million unique TCR beta sequences from 190 million or so T cells. Roughly 300 gigabases of sequencing data and about 92 million unique TCR sequences made up an early release that covered several hundred HLA-typed donors. The genetic ancestry cluster associated with self-reported Caucasian donors included over 80% of the 398 genotyped donors. The study aimed to test whether signatures of past pathogen exposure could be identified by cataloging public T cell receptors. The study used immunosequencing to profile the T cell repertoires of around 600 subjects and linked those repertoires to cytomegalovirus serostatus. A separate validation cohort of over 95 different subjects was used in addition to the roughly 700-subject first cohort. High-throughput TCR immunosequencing, statistical association of individual TCRs with disease status, and machine learning were combined to predict cytomegalovirus infection status. A later analysis re-examined previously published TCR beta repertoires from hundreds of donors and added high-resolution HLA genotyping to investigate patterns of TCR occurrence. In the later analysis, no new phenotypic data were used to find candidate immune exposures; instead, reliance was placed on TCR beta sequences and their occurrence across donors. An earlier analysis of approximately 500 of the donors applied high-throughput TCR beta sequencing to assess whether each TCR beta V gene segment acted as functional or pseudogenic. Donor age, sex, ethnicity and CMV serostatus were compiled alongside the repertoire data. A later genetic analysis used genome-wide SNP genotypes for about 60% of the roughly 700 donors, treating that subset as a discovery cohort. Every repertoire in the discovery cohort had been generated on one and the same sequencing platform. HLA typing included class I and class II loci at four-digit resolution. The number of donors typed differed by locus, with about 629-630 for A, B, C, DRB1 and DQB1, around 560 for DQA1, over 600 for DPA1, and over 400 for DPB1. A few DR-DQ haplotypes were handled as single units for association and clustering because linkage in the cohort was strong. On average, roughly 200,000 unique TCR beta nucleotide sequences were sequenced per donor among fewer than 500 genotyped donors of the cohort, with roughly 18% of those sequences being non-productive.

On this clone itself: The antigen it recognizes is unknown.

The cohort comprised around 700 healthy bone marrow donors. At the time of sampling, every cohort member was nominally healthy, though immune exposures that went unrecorded were likely present. The donor tested CMV seropositive and was one of the 289 seropositive cohort members. Each donor provided a peripheral blood sample, and peripheral blood mononuclear cells were used for TCR beta sequencing. Genomic DNA extraction from the blood cell samples was performed with the Qiagen DNeasy Blood Extraction Kit. Study-level results and caveats: When HLA alleles, especially DR and DQ, strongly co-occurred, TCR associations were difficult to assign to individual alleles. Presence/absence analyses assumed roughly uniform sequencing depth across donors, an assumption that may not hold. In the study, approximately 160 TCR beta chains were listed as associated with cytomegalovirus. In both the original and validation cohorts, the classifier was reported to diagnose cytomegalovirus status with high specificity and sensitivity. Immune exposure information for the cohort was limited to CMV serostatus. In an earlier analysis of around 600 of the donors, most TCR beta V segments appeared in productive rearrangements about 87% or about 30% of the time, broadly matching IMGT annotations. Three of the identified cytomegalovirus-associated TCR beta chains were confirmed in vitro to be specific for cytomegalovirus antigens. According to a later analysis, most CMV-associated TCR beta chains appeared to be HLA-restricted, and the HLA associations seemed to be driven largely by CMV exposure. In a later analysis, TCR association rates were found to vary across HLA loci, with the most associated TCRs seen for DRB1 alleles and the fewest for HLA-C alleles. A later analysis associated some 17,000 TCR beta sequences with specific HLA alleles at a false discovery rate of 0.05. An association between a missense DCLRE1C variant and V-gene and J-gene trimming of TCR beta chains was found in a later genetic analysis and replicated in an independent cohort. Because counts were too low, more than 15 rarely observed V segments, including chromosome 9 orphons, were excluded from the earlier analysis of 587 of the donors. According to a later genetic analysis, donors in an Asian-associated ancestry cluster had fewer N-insertions in productive TCRs than the approximately 700-donor mean. According to the authors, the approach could potentially be generalized to other disease states and immunological phenotypes. A cluster of highly shared sequence variants was judged likely to represent a technical artifact of the sequencing pipeline. Only TCR beta chains were sequenced in this cohort, and the absence of alpha or paired-chain data limited detectable features. According to a later analysis, parvovirus B19, influenza, CMV and Epstein-Barr virus appeared linked to several top co-occurrence clusters. A further reported finding was that TCR beta sequences accurately predicted the HLA-A and HLA-B alleles for most subjects in the first cohort. In a later analysis, HLA-associated TCR beta chains were found to be more clonally expanded and to have lower generation probabilities than equally common non-associated chains. Correlated functional status among segregating V segments might be attributable to linkage disequilibrium, but an unknown experimental factor could not be ruled out. While some public TCRs were present in many individuals, most TCR sequences turned up only very rarely across donors. Because HLA typing was unavailable for some donors at each locus, only the typed subset was used in association tests.

The library came from the immunoSEQ multiplex PCR assay. For the multiplex PCR, a mixture combining 60 forward primers for TCR Vbeta segments and 13 reverse primers for TCR Jbeta segments was used. The CDR3 region of rearranged TCR beta genes was amplified from genomic DNA by a multiplex PCR assay. On the Illumina HiSeq System, the amplified TCR beta libraries were sequenced as 87-base-pair reads. From the authors' description of their analysis: In a later analysis, some 80 million unique TCR beta chains were counted across the 690 or so repertoires, and around 11 million of these chains were shared by at least two donors. To remove PCR and sequencing errors, raw reads were error-corrected and collapsed into unique sequences using a nearest-neighbor algorithm that merged closely related sequences. V, D and J gene segments were assigned by aligning CDR3 sequences to IMGT reference sequences. For a sequence to be retained, a match of at least six nucleotides to both a V gene segment and a J gene segment was required. A rearrangement was called productive if the CDR3 had no stop codons and remained in frame with V and J, and every other rearrangement was called non-productive. CDR3 was defined by IMGT convention, running from the second conserved V-encoded cysteine to the conserved J-encoded phenylalanine. The earlier analysis of some 580 of the donors excluded any sequence lacking an unambiguous match to a single V gene segment. An earlier analysis of about 600 of the donors called V segments functional above 56.7% productive rearrangements and segregating when the between-donor standard deviation exceeded 5%. To diagnose cytomegalovirus status from the catalog of TCR beta chain sequences, a statistical classification framework was built. A later analysis assigned V and J genes by comparing TCR nucleotide sequences with IMGT/GENE-DB human TR gene sequences. In a later analysis, CDR3 sequences and most-parsimonious VDJ recombination scenarios were assigned using the TCRdist pipeline. In a later analysis, each TCR beta chain was defined by its CDR3 amino acid sequence together with its V-gene family, and reads without a unique V-gene family were excluded. A later analysis removed roughly 590 highly shared, low-generation-probability nucleotide sequences to deal with suspected cross-contamination and a sequencing artifact. In a later analysis, a clonal expansion index for each public chain was calculated from normalized within-repertoire ranks of inferred template counts. Generation probabilities in a later analysis came from a VDJ recombination model fitted to out-of-frame rearrangements, and those results were checked against IGoR. In a later analysis, TCR-TCR, TCR-HLA and TCR-CMV co-occurrence was scored with hypergeometric tests, and a repertoire-size bias correction was applied to TCR pairs. In a later analysis, false discovery rates were estimated by permuting HLA or CMV assignments 20 times. In a later analysis, co-occurring TCRs were grouped using DBSCAN, with TCRdist sequence similarity added in when clustering inside HLA-allele-positive subsets. Co-occurrence clustering excluded repertoires with fewer than 30,000 or more than 120,000 public chains, plus five with anomalous nucleotide sharing. TCRdb provides this immuneACCESS table in a form limited to in-frame rearrangements. Some clones are lacking; in checked studies, under half of them reflect an unresolved V gene, and why the rest are absent is not known. The D gene and trimming were derived from the DNA, and the V and J assignments and clone size from that table. This sample's table lists about 110,000 clones. Roughly 6.6% of the sample goes to the ten largest clones.

The sequence derives from a man in his forties in good health and CMV-seropositive. The sequenced material came from PBMCs.

The DNA sequence is given as TGTGCCAGTAGTTTCCCCGGGACAGGGAAAGGCCCGAAGGGAAAACTGTTTTTT. This translates into CASSFPGTGKGPKGKLFF. Recombination connected TRBV19 to TRBJ1-4, with TRBD1 matching 9 junction bases. CDR1 LNHDA and CDR2 SQIVND are derived from the germline V gene (reference sequence). Including the terminal cysteine and phenylalanine, the CDR3 comprises 18 residues. The only DNA kept is the CDR3, 54 bases in frame from the first base. The germline V and J ends show losses of 5 bases and 10 bases respectively, and no gene match explains 20 bases of the junction.